This T cell receptor beta chain was identified during a study of blood T cell repertoires in COVID-19. Overall study context: Some COVID-19 samples were acute and others convalescent; all came from the United States, Italy and Spain. The analysed material was cDNA or gDNA that came from T cells, B-cell-depleted T cells, or PBMCs.

Germline trimming cut 0 bases from V and 3 bases from J; bases unmatched to any gene: 4. Germline CDR1 and CDR2: KGHSH and LQKENI. This CDR3 is 15 amino acids long. Original processing notes: Reference gene primer amplification in the assay estimated nucleated cell counts. Sequenced by immunoSEQ multiplex PCR; TCRdb stores in-frame clones only, minus some. From that table come the V and J calls and clone size; the DNA was used to work out D and trimming. This sample carries under 250,000 clones, 85% to 90% of them seen once, and the ten largest clones take approximately 10%. Seattle enrolled patients during active infection and tracked them longitudinally. This clone was found once.

The sequence derives from a man in his forties or fifties with COVID-19, enrolled during active disease. The chain joins TRBV18 to TRBJ2-7; 8 nucleotides agree with TRBD2. Sequencing was performed on peripheral blood. The chain's CDR3 is CASSPPLAGGYEQYF. DNA of the CDR3: TGTGCCAGCTCACCACCGTTGGCGGGGGGCTACGAGCAGTACTTC.